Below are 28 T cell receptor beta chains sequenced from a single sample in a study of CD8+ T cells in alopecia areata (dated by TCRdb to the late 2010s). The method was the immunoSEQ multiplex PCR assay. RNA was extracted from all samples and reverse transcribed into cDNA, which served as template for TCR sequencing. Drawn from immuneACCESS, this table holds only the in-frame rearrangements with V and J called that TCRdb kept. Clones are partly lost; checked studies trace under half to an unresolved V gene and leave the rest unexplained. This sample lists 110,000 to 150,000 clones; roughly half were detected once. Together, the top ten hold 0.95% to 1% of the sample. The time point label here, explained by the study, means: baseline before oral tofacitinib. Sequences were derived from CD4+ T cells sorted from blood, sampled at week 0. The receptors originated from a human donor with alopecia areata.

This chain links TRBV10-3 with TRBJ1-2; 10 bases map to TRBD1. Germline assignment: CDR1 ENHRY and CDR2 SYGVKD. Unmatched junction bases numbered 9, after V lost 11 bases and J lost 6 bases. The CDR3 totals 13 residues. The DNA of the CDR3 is TGTGCCGTACCGGGACAGGGGTACGATGGCTACACCTTC. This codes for CAVPGQGYDGYTF.

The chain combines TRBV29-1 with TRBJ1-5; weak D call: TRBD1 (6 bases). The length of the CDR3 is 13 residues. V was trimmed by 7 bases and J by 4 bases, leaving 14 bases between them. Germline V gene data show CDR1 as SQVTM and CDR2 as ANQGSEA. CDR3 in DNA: TGCAGCGCCCGTGGAACAGGGAATCAGCCCCAGCATTTT. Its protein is CSARGTGNQPQHF. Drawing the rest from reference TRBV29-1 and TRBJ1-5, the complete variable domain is SAVISQKPSRDICQRGTSLTIQCQVDSQVTMMFWYRQQPGQSLTLIATANQGSEATYESGFVIDKFPISRPNLTFSTLTVSNMSPEDSSIYLCSARGTGNQPQHFGDGTRLSIL.

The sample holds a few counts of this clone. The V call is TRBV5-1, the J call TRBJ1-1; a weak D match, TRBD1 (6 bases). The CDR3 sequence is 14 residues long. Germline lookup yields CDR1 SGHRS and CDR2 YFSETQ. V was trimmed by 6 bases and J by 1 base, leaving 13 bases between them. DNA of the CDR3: TGCGCCAGCACGGCGGGACAACAGAACACTGAAGCTTTCTTT. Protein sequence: CASTAGQQNTEAFF.

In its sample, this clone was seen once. CDR3 bases: TGCAGCGTGGGGCACTACAGGGTAAACGAGCAGTACTTC. Protein product: CSVGHYRVNEQYF. V is TRBV29-1 and J is TRBJ2-7; perhaps TRBD1 as D (6 bases). CDR3 length: 13 amino acids. The germline gives CDR1 SQVTM, CDR2 ANQGSEA. V was shortened by 6 bases and J by 5 bases, with 17 bases between the two germline ends.

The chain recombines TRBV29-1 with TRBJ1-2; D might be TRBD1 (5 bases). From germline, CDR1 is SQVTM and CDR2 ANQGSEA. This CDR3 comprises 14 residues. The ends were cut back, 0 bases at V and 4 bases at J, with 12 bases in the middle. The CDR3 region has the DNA TGCAGCGTTGAAGATCGGGACGGCTTCTATGGCTACACCTTC. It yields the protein CSVEDRDGFYGYTF. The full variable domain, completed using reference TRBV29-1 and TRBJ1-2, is SAVISQKPSRDICQRGTSLTIQCQVDSQVTMMFWYRQQPGQSLTLIATANQGSEATYESGFVIDKFPISRPNLTFSTLTVSNMSPEDSSIYLCSVEDRDGFYGYTFGSGTRLTVV.

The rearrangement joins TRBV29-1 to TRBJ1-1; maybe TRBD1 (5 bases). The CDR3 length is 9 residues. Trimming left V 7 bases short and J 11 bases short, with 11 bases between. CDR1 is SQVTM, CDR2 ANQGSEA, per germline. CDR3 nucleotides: TGCAGCGAGGGGCCGGGGGCTTTCTTT. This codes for CSEGPGAFF.

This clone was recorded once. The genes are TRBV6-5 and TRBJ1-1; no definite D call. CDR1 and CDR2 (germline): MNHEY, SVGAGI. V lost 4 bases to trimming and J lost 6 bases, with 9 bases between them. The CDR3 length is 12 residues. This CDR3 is CASSSGHAEAFF. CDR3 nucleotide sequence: TGTGCCAGCAGTTCTGGGCACGCTGAAGCTTTCTTT.

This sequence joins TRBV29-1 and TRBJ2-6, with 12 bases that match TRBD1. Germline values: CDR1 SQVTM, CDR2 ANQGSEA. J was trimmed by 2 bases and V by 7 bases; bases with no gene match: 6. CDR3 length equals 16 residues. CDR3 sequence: CSAGTGGAAGANVLTF. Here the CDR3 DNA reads TGCAGCGCAGGGACAGGGGGCGCAGCTGGGGCCAACGTCCTGACTTTC.

CDR3 DNA: TGTGCCACCAGCACTCAGGTTAATCAGCCCCAGCATTTT. Encoded protein: CATSTQVNQPQHF. The gene calls are TRBV15 and TRBJ1-5; D gene uncertain. Trimming removed 4 bases at V and 4 bases at J, with 8 bases between. CDR3 size: 13 residues. CDR1 LNHNV and CDR2 YYDKDF come from the germline V gene (reference sequence). Complete variable domain (other parts from reference TRBV15 and TRBJ1-5): DAMVIQNPRYQVTQFGKPVTLSCSQTLNHNVMYWYQQKSSQAPKLLFHYYDKDFNNEADTPDNFQSRRPNTSFCFLDIRSPGLGDTAMYLCATSTQVNQPQHFGDGTRLSIL.

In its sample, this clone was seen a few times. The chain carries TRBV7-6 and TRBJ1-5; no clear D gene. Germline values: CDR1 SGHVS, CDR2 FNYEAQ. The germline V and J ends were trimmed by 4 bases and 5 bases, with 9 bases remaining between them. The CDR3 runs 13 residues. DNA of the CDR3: TGTGCCAGCAGCTACCAATTGGATCAGCCCCAGCATTTT. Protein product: CASSYQLDQPQHF.

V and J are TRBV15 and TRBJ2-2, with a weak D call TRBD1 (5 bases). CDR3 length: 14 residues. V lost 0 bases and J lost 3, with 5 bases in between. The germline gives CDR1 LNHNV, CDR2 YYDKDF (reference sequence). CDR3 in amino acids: CATSRDRDTGELFF. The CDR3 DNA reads TGTGCCACCAGCAGAGACAGGGACACCGGGGAGCTGTTTTTT.

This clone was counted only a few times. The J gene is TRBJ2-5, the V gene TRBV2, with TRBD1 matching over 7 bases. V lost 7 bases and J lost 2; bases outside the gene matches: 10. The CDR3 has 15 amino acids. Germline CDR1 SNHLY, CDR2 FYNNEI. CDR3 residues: CASIPQGFRQETQYF. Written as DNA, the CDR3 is TGTGCCAGCATACCACAGGGGTTTCGTCAAGAGACCCAGTACTTC. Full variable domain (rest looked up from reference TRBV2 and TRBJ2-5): EPEVTQTPSHQVTQMGQEVILRCVPISNHLYFYWYRQILGQKVEFLVSFYNNEISEKSEIFDDQFSVERPDGSNFTLKIRSTKLEDSAMYFCASIPQGFRQETQYFGPGTRLLVL.

CDR3 protein: CASSVQRGTGELFF. The CDR3 nucleotides read TGTGCCAGCAGTGTCCAGCGGGGTACCGGGGAGCTGTTTTTT. This rearrangement joins TRBV6-4 to TRBJ2-2; 7 bases are shared with TRBD2. This CDR3 comprises 14 residues. Looked up from germline, CDR1 is MRHNA and CDR2 is SNTAGT. Trimming at V came to 4 bases and at J to 5 bases, leaving 4 bases not matched to a gene.

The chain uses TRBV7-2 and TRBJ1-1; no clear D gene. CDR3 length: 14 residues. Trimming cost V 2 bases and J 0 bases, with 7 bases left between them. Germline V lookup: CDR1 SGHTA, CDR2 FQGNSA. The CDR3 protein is CASSLSVMNTEAFF. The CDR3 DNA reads TGTGCCAGCAGCTTAAGTGTTATGAACACTGAAGCTTTCTTT.

The CDR3, as DNA: TGTGCCAGCAGCTTAGGAGGTCTAGCGGGAGGGCCGGGAAACATTCAGTACTTC. Translated, it gives CASSLGGLAGGPGNIQYF. This chain uses TRBV7-2 with TRBJ2-4; 12 bases are a match to TRBD2. The CDR3 extends over 18 amino acids. Germline V gives CDR1 SGHTA, CDR2 FQGNSA. V was pared by 1 base and J by 6 bases, with 10 bases of the junction left unmatched.

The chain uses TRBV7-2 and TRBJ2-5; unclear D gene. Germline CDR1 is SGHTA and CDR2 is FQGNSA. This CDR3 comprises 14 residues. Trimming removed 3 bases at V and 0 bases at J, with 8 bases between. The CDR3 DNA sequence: TGTGCCAGCAGCTTCAATGCGTACCAAGAGACCCAGTACTTC. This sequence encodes CASSFNAYQETQYF.

The CDR3 nucleotides are TGTGCCAGCAGTGAGGCCAGGGGACAGCCCCAGCATTTT. Translating it yields CASSEARGQPQHF. V is TRBV2 and J is TRBJ1-5, with D perhaps matching TRBD1 (6 bases). The V end was cut by 3 bases, the J end by 7 bases, with 10 bases between. This CDR3 has 13 amino acids. CDR1 and CDR2 from the germline V gene are SNHLY and FYNNEI. The variable domain in full, completed from reference TRBV2 and TRBJ1-5, reads EPEVTQTPSHQVTQMGQEVILRCVPISNHLYFYWYRQILGQKVEFLVSFYNNEISEKSEIFDDQFSVERPDGSNFTLKIRSTKLEDSAMYFCASSEARGQPQHFGDGTRLSIL.

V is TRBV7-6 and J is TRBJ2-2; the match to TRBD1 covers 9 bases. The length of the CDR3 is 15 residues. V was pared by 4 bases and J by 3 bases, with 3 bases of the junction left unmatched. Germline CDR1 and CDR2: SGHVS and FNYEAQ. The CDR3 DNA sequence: TGTGCCAGCAGCTACAGGGGGCAGGACACCGGGGAGCTGTTTTTT. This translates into CASSYRGQDTGELFF.

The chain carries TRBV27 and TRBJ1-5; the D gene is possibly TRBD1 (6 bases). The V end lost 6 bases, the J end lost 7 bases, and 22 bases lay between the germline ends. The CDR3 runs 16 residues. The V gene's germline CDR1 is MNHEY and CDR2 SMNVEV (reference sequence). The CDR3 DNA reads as TGTGCCAGCAGGGAAACAGGGCGGGTGTCAGGGCAGCCCCAGCATTTT. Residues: CASRETGRVSGQPQHF.

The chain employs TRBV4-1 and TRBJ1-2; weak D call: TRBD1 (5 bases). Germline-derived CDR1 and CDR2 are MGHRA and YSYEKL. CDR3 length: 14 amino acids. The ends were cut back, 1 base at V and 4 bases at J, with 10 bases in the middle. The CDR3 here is CASSQVTGTYGYTF. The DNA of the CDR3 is TGCGCCAGCAGCCAAGTTACCGGGACCTATGGCTACACCTTC.

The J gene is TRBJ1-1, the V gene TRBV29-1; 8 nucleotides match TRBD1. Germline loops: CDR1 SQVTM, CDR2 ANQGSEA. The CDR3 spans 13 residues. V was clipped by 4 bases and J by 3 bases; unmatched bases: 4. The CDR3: CSVGTGRDTEAFF. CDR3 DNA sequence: TGCAGCGTTGGGACAGGGAGGGACACTGAAGCTTTCTTT.

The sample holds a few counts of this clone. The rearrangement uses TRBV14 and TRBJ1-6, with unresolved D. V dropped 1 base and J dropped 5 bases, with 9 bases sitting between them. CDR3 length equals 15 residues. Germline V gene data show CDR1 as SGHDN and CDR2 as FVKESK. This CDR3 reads CASSQVSSNNSPLHF. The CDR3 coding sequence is TGTGCCAGCAGCCAAGTGTCTAGCAATAATTCACCCCTCCACTTT.

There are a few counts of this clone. The CDR3 region has the DNA TGTGCCAGCAGGGTCCGGGCCTTGGGTGATGGCTACACCTTC. Translated: CASRVRALGDGYTF. The J gene is TRBJ1-2, the V gene TRBV7-2; D is ambiguous. Trimming cost V 6 bases and J 6 bases, with 17 bases left between them. The CDR3 is made up of 14 amino acids. Per the germline V gene, CDR1 is SGHTA and CDR2 is FQGNSA.

The CDR3 DNA reads as TGCAGCGTTGAACCTCGGGGGTACTACAATGAGCAGTTCTTC. Translating gives CSVEPRGYYNEQFF. This chain links TRBV29-1 with TRBJ2-1; the D gene is possibly TRBD2 (6 bases). The CDR3 length is 14 residues. Trimming cost V 2 bases and J 3 bases, with 11 bases left between them. Germline V gene sequence: CDR1 SQVTM, CDR2 ANQGSEA.

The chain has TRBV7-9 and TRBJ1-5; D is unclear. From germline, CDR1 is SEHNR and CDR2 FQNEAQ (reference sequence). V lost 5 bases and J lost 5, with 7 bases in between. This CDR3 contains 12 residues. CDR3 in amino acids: CASSEGHQPQHF. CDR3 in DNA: TGTGCCAGCAGCGAGGGCCATCAGCCCCAGCATTTT.

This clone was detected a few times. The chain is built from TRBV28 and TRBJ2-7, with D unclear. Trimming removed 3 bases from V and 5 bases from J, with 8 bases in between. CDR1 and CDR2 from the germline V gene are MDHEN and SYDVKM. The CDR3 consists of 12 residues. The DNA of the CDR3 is TGTGCCAGCAGTTTTCTGGGAAACGAGCAGTACTTC. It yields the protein CASSFLGNEQYF.

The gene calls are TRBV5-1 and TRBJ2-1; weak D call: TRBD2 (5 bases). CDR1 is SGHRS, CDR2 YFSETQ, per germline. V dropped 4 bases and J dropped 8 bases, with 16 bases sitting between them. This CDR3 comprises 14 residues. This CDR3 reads CASSHSPQADEQFF. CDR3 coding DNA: TGCGCCAGCAGCCACTCTCCCCAAGCGGATGAGCAGTTCTTC.

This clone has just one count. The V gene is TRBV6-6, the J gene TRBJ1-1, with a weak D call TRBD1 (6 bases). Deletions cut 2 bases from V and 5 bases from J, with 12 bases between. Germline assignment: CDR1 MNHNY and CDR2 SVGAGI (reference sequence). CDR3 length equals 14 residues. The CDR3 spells CASSYEGGFTEAFF. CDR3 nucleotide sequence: TGTGCCAGCAGTTACGAAGGGGGTTTTACTGAAGCTTTCTTT.